This T cell receptor beta chain derives from a study of blood T cell repertoires in COVID-19. Profiling relied on immunoSEQ multiplex PCR, and the TCRdb table lists in-frame clones only, not all of them. This table holds about 120,000 clones, about nine tenths found once. The CDR3 has 16 amino acids. This rearrangement joins TRBV1 to TRBJ2-1; the table's D call of TRBD2 was not tested on the DNA. TRBV1 constitutes a pseudogene. This TCR derives from a human donor with active COVID-19. The donor label of this sample is uncertain. The sequenced material came from peripheral blood. The CDR3 protein is CTSSHGLAGGYNEQFF. The CDR3 region has the DNA TGCACCAGCAGCCATGGACTAGCGGGGGGCTACAATGAGCAGTTCTTC.